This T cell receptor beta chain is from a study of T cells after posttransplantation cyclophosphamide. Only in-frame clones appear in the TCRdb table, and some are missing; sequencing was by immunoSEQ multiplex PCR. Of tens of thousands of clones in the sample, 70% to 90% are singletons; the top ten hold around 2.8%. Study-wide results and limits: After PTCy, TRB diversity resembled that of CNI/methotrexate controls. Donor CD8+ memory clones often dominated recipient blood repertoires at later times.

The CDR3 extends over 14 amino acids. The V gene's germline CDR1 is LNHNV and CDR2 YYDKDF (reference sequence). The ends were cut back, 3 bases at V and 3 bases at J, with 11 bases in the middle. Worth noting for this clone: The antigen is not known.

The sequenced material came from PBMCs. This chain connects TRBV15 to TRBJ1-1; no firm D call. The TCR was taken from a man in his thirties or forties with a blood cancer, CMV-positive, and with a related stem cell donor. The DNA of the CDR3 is TGTGCCACCAGCAGTACGGGAGATTACACTGAAGCTTTCTTT. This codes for CATSSTGDYTEAFF. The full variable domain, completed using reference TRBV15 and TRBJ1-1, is DAMVIQNPRYQVTQFGKPVTLSCSQTLNHNVMYWYQQKSSQAPKLLFHYYDKDFNNEADTPDNFQSRRPNTSFCFLDIRSPGLGDTAMYLCATSSTGDYTEAFFGQGTRLTVV.